This entry concerns a single T cell receptor (beta chain). Its recognized antigen is unknown. Base qualities were left out, and no much larger clone turns up one base away. These data originate in a study of T-cell reconstitution after alpha-beta-depleted transplantation in children (TCRdb year 2016). Regarding the complete study: Using TCR repertoire profiling, the study followed T-cell immune reconstitution in a quantitative way in children after TCRalphabeta/CD19-depleted allogeneic hematopoietic cell transplantation.

Reading the label with the study, this specimen's treatment or condition is: allogeneic hematopoietic cell transplantation with graft depleted of TCRalphabeta T cells and CD19 B cells. TCRalphabeta/CD19-depleted allogeneic hematopoietic cell grafts were given to the transplant recipients, all of whom were children. Study-wide findings and limitations: The high TCRbeta diversity at day 60 in some patients was ascribed to recipient T cells and intrathymic progenitors that had survived conditioning. The frequencies of hyperexpanded clones fell over the following months, and after one year, T-cell counts and TCRbeta diversity were mostly attributed to newly produced T cells. Apparently early alphabetaT-cell count recovery about two months after transplant reportedly relied on only several hundred rapidly expanded clones derived from non-depleted graft cells.

Library generation was performed with PCR. The instrument was an Illumina HiSeq 2500. Molecular barcoding was employed in the preparation of TCR libraries, with unique molecular identifiers being used to normalize TCRbeta repertoire quantification. The public reads were run again by TCRdb, first through fastp at Q25 and then through MiXCR, and only productive beta chains were kept. Identical CDR3 protein sequences are pooled into one entry, listed with their most common genes and DNA. Within this sample are roughly 420,000 distinct CDR3 sequences, with 15% to 20% of them counted one time only. The ten biggest clones cover roughly 27% of the sample. V loses 2 bases, J loses 8 bases, and the germline ends lie 19 bases apart. The CDR3 measures 16 amino acids from cysteine to phenylalanine. Solely the CDR3 DNA is kept, with 48 bases framed from the first base.

In this chain, TRBV12-3 or TRBV12-4 is recombined with TRBJ2-1; the D gene assignment is perhaps TRBD1 or TRBD2, with each matching 5 bases. The clonotype comes from a boy less than two years old who had a stem cell transplant for Wiskott-Aldrich syndrome, so the T cells may come from the graft donor. The material sequenced was PBMCs, mostly from graft donor cells, taken 360 days after TCRalphabeta/CD19-depleted stem cell transplant. The nucleotide sequence is given as TGTGCCAGCAGTTTACTCGTGGGGACGCCAGGGTATGAGCAGTTCTTC. Protein translation: CASSLLVGTPGYEQFF.